This entry features one T cell receptor (beta chain) sequence. The CDR3 is made up of 11 amino acids. CDR1 is LNHDA and CDR2 is SQIVND in the germline V gene (reference sequence). Trimming stripped 6 bases from V and 4 bases from J, with 6 bases between. This entry belongs to a study of T cell changes during pregnancy in multiple sclerosis. Only in-frame clones appear in the TCRdb table, and some are missing; sequencing was by immunoSEQ multiplex PCR. The repertoire includes under 85,000 clones, roughly nine tenths of them detected once, and more than 1.4% sits in the top ten. The material sequenced was peripheral blood, taken in the third trimester of pregnancy. This receptor was taken from a female donor with multiple sclerosis, enrolled in a pregnancy study. The V call is TRBV19, the J call TRBJ1-1; D is uncertain. The CDR3 DNA reads TGTGCCAGTAGGATCGGCACTGAAGCTTTCTTT. This encodes CASRIGTEAFF.